The clone carrying this T cell receptor (beta chain) was detected many times. Its cognate antigen is unknown. The authors amplified TCR beta CDR3 regions, and they did so from RNA transcripts for repertoire sequencing. An initial RT-PCR round employing HTBI primers preceded a second-round multiplex PCR. One entry per CDR3 protein results from TCRdb running MiXCR on the multiplex PCR reads. The table records under 800,000 distinct CDR3 sequences, about 20% of them present only once. This specimen belongs to a study of Graves' ophthalmopathy and Graves' hyperthyroidism. Across the whole study: Peripheral blood sampling preceded any treatment and occurred at initial diagnosis.

Orbital computed tomography, thyroid ultrasound, TRAb, serum thyroxine and clinical symptoms formed the basis of diagnosis. Study observations and caveats: Most clonotypes expanded in thyroid above 0.001 frequency were present in blood too. Classification of ophthalmopathy versus stable hyperthyroidism by a 13-signature model yielded 85% to 90% sensitivity and around 80% specificity.

The length of the CDR3 is 16 residues. From germline, CDR1 is LNHDA and CDR2 SQIVND (reference sequence). With V trimmed by 8 bases and J by 1 base, 12 bases remained unmatched. The chain carries TRBV19 and TRBJ2-5, with 8 bases matching TRBD2. The source material was peripheral blood. This sequence originates from a woman aged 18-29 years with stable Graves' hyperthyroidism. Some clones in this sample may be carry-over from other donors' samples. CDR3 DNA sequence: TGTGCCAGTCGCTCCCAGGGAGCGGGGGCCCAAGAGACCCAGTACTTC. Protein: CASRSQGAGAQETQYF. The full variable domain, in which reference TRBV19 and TRBJ2-5 provide the parts outside the CDR3, is DGGITQSPKYLFRKEGQNVTLSCEQNLNHDAMYWYRQDPGQGLRLIYYSQIVNDFQKGDIAEGYSVSREKKESFPLTVTSAQKNPTAFYLCASRSQGAGAQETQYFGPGTRLLVL.